This record looks at one TCR beta chain sequence and its context. The CDR3 extends over 14 amino acids. V lost 3 bases to trimming and J lost 5 bases, with 13 bases between them. Germline CDR1 and CDR2: GTSNPN and SVGIG (reference sequence). The data stem from a study of blood T cell repertoires in COVID-19. About the study: COVID-19 samples collected from the United States, Italy and Spain covered acute and convalescent phases. Sources were T cells, B-cell-depleted T cells, or PBMCs; the material itself was cDNA or gDNA.

In the original analysis: Nucleated cell counts were estimated from reference gene primer amplification. The table came from immunoSEQ multiplex PCR; TCRdb's copy has only in-frame clones and leaves some out. V, J and clone size were drawn from that table, and D and trimming were deduced from the DNA. The data hold hundreds of thousands of clones, with about 88% observed a single time. The Seattle patients, enrolled during active infection, were followed longitudinally. The chain carries TRBV30 and TRBJ1-4; D not certain. The TCR comes from a woman aged 25-40 years with COVID-19, enrolled during active disease. The sample was peripheral blood. For the CDR3, the DNA is TGTGCCTGGAGATTCTCCGAGGCAAATGAAAAACTGTTTTTT. This gives the protein CAWRFSEANEKLFF.